This TCR beta chain was captured in a study of T cell responses to AZD1222 COVID-19 vaccine. Overall study findings and caveats: Reports indicate that nearly half of spike-specific TCRs are directed at unmutated variant regions. Repertoire sampling was restricted to post-peak T cell response timepoints. Clonal diversity was possibly underestimated; the donors were predominantly white British and more often female. At 160-218 and 743-854, vaccine-associated CD4 TCRs were dominant, and they spanned spike.

With 3 bases removed from V and 4 bases from J, the gap between germline ends came to 7 bases. There are 13 residues in the CDR3. The germline gives CDR1 SNHLY, CDR2 FYNNEI. Produced via immunoSEQ multiplex PCR; TCRdb's table is partial and in-frame only. In the table there are roughly 120,000 clones, 92% of which are singletons. To note about this clone: Its antigen is unknown.

The chain links TRBV2 to TRBJ2-1; perhaps TRBD2 as D (6 bases). The sample was peripheral blood, taken 28 days after the second AZD1222 dose. This TCR came from an adult who received the AZD1222 COVID-19 vaccine. The CDR3 DNA reads TGTGCCAGCAGTGAGGAGGGGTACAATGAGCAGTTCTTC. It is translated as CASSEEGYNEQFF. Together with reference TRBV2 and TRBJ2-1, the CDR3 gives the full variable domain: EPEVTQTPSHQVTQMGQEVILRCVPISNHLYFYWYRQILGQKVEFLVSFYNNEISEKSEIFDDQFSVERPDGSNFTLKIRSTKLEDSAMYFCASSEEGYNEQFFGPGTRLTVL.